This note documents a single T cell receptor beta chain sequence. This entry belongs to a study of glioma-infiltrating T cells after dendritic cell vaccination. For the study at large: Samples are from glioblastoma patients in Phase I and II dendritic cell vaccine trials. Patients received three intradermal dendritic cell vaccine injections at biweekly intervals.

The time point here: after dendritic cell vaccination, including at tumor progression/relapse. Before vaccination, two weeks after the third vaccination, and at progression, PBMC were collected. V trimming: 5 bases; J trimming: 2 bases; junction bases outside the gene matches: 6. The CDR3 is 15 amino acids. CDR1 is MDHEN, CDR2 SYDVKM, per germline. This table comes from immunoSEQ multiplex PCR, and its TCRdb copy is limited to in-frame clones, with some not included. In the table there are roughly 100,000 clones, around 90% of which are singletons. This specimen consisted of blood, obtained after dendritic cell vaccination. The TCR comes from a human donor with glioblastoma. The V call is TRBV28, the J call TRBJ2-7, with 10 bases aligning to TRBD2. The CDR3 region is CASSPGLAEAYEQYF. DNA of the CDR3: TGTGCCAGCAGTCCCGGACTAGCGGAGGCCTACGAGCAGTACTTC. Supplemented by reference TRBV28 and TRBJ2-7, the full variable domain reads DVKVTQSSRYLVKRTGEKVFLECVQDMDHENMFWYRQDPGLGLRLIYFSYDVKMKEKGDIPEGYSVSREKKERFSLILESASTNQTSMYLCASSPGLAEAYEQYFGPGTRLTVT.